The text below deals with one T cell receptor (beta chain). Its antigen is unknown. The method was immunoSEQ multiplex PCR; TCRdb's version includes in-frame clones alone and lacks a portion of them. The sample has roughly 120,000 clones; roughly 77% are singletons. This sample's time point: blood 2 weeks post-SBRT. Specified treatment: 15 Gy SBRT to primary tumor, nephrectomy 4 weeks later. Deletions cut 4 bases from V and 2 bases from J, with 15 bases between. CDR1 SGHDT and CDR2 YYEEEE come from the germline V gene. The CDR3 runs 15 residues. This sample was included in a study of radiation and T cells in renal cell carcinoma. The wider study: Nephrectomy followed 15 Gy stereotactic body radiation by 4 weeks. Broader study findings: From baseline, blood top tumor clonotypes peaked at 2 weeks post-radiation. Without pretreatment biopsies, baseline tumor clonotype presence was undetermined.

The material sequenced was blood, taken from a patient whose treatment included radiotherapy and nephrectomy. This TCR came from a woman aged 60 to 75 with renal cell carcinoma. V gene TRBV5-6 combines with J gene TRBJ2-5; D could derive from TRBD1 or TRBD2 (6 bases each). The CDR3 here is CASSRGRDAQETQYF. The CDR3 DNA follows: TGTGCCAGCAGCCGGGGGCGGGATGCACAAGAGACCCAGTACTTC. Full variable domain (remainder filled in from reference TRBV5-6 and TRBJ2-5): DAGVTQSPTHLIKTRGQQVTLRCSPKSGHDTVSWYQQALGQGPQFIFQYYEEEERQRGNFPDRFSGHQFPNYSSELNVNALLLGDSALYLCASSRGRDAQETQYFGPGTRLLVL.